These T cell receptor beta chains were read from a single sample in a study of T cells expressing NK-cell markers. TCRdb re-called the 5' RACE reads and shows each CDR3 protein once, DNA omitted. This sample's table has about 180,000 distinct CDR3 sequences. The sequencing sample was made of blood T cells: a sorted CD56 or NKG2C T cell subset, CD4+ or CD8+ T cells, or bulk PBMC T cells (not recorded which). The source of these receptors is a woman aged 18 to 75 in good health. CDR3s include the opening cysteine and the closing phenylalanine or tryptophan. Fields, in order: V gene, J gene, CDR3 protein.

>TRBV20-1|TRBJ2-3
CSARPEFSDTQYF
>TRBV7-9|TRBJ2-5
CASSLVVGTGETQYF
>TRBV5-8|TRBJ1-1
CASSKNRVGNTEAFF
>TRBV20-1|TRBJ2-7
CSAIFPHGSYEQYF
>TRBV5-1|TRBJ1-4
CASSLGDLNEKLFF
>TRBV14|TRBJ1-3
CASSRPGLPAGNTIYF
>TRBV7-6|TRBJ2-5
CASSLRQGALETQYF
>TRBV9|TRBJ2-7
CASTGDPREQYF
>TRBV6-2/TRBV6-3|TRBJ2-5
CASSYTSGRAKWYQETQYF
>TRBV6-1|TRBJ2-2
CASSGYSPGELFF
>TRBV3-1|TRBJ2-2
CASSQARELFF
>TRBV29-1|TRBJ1-2
CSVEWTGTHGYTF
>TRBV4-1|TRBJ2-1
CASSQDGVAGISYNEQFF
>TRBV7-9|TRBJ2-4
CASSAGQGENIQYF
>TRBV27|TRBJ2-5
CASSTTLQGQETQYF
>TRBV18|TRBJ2-2
CASSPSIQANTGELFF
>TRBV27|TRBJ1-6
CASSGQGARDSPLHF
>TRBV5-5|TRBJ2-2
CASSLIVGSTGELFF
>TRBV5-5|TRBJ2-7
CASSLGVGITYEQYF
>TRBV6-1|TRBJ1-1
CASRRTGGPTEAFF
>TRBV28|TRBJ1-4
CASSLSGTVNEKLFF
>TRBV20-1|TRBJ2-3
CSATPLGVDFTDTQYF
>TRBV4-1|TRBJ1-3
CASSQDRELGNTIYF
>TRBV6-2/TRBV6-3|TRBJ2-7
CASSYSTSGRYEQYF
>TRBV20-1|TRBJ2-5
CSARRDSGETQYF
>TRBV3-1|TRBJ2-1
CASSQPGRGGKAVNEQFF
>TRBV20-1|TRBJ1-5
CSARRGRESNQPQHF
>TRBV3-1|TRBJ1-6
CASSQGTVGSPLHF
>TRBV5-1|TRBJ1-1
CASSFTWGRTEAFF
>TRBV2|TRBJ2-1
CASSENRLAGNEQFF
>TRBV7-2|TRBJ1-1
CASSLGTYTEAFF
>TRBV11-1|TRBJ2-1
CASSFLGLAGASYNEQFF
>TRBV28|TRBJ1-2
CATQRTNYGYTF
>TRBV21-1|TRBJ2-7
CARGQGSHEQYF
>TRBV9|TRBJ1-1
CASSAMGGLGTEAFF
>TRBV5-1|TRBJ2-7
CASSGDPLSSYEQYF
>TRBV3-1|TRBJ2-5
CASSQAQSQETQYF
>TRBV20-1|TRBJ2-1
CSAFKRGGHNNEQFF
>TRBV12-3/TRBV12-4|TRBJ2-1
CASSDLNNEQFF
>TRBV5-1|TRBJ2-5
CASSIPTGLGETQYF
>TRBV6-1|TRBJ1-1
CASSNRGITEAFF
>TRBV20-1|TRBJ2-1
CSAREELASNEQFF
>TRBV20-1|TRBJ2-5
CSALSGGKQETQYF
>TRBV27|TRBJ1-2
CASSLAPGLYGYTF
>TRBV6-1|TRBJ1-5
CASSEWGSYQPQHF
>TRBV4-1|TRBJ2-7
CASSQLVRGSNSEQYF
>TRBV20-1|TRBJ2-7
CSARPGTSGITYEQYF
>TRBV28|TRBJ1-4
CASSTLPGTGGESEKLFF
>TRBV28|TRBJ2-3
CASSLSRGTDTQYF
>TRBV7-3|TRBJ2-3
CASSSQPGQGSYF
>TRBV27|TRBJ2-7
CASSQRTGTGYEQYF
>TRBV5-1|TRBJ1-1
CASSFPGGQNTEAFF
>TRBV4-2|TRBJ2-7
CASSQVTAGYRDEQYF
>TRBV7-3|TRBJ1-1
CASSSAGGNTEAFF
>TRBV18|TRBJ2-3
CASSPVLERSTDTQYF
>TRBV12-3/TRBV12-4|TRBJ1-1
CASSFGGAGRTEAFF
>TRBV6-6|TRBJ2-7
CASRILGSYEQYF